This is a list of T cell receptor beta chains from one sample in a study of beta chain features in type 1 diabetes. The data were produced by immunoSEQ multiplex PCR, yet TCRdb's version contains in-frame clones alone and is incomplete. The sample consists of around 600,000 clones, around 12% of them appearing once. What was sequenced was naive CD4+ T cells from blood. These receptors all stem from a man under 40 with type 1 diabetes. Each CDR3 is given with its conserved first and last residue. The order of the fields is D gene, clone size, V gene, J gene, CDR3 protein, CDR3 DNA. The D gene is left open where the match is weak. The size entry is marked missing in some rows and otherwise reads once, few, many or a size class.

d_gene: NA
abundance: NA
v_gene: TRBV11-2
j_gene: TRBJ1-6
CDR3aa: CASSLGEGSSPLHF
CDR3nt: TGTGCCAGCAGCTTAGGGGAGGGGAGTTCACCCCTCCACTTT

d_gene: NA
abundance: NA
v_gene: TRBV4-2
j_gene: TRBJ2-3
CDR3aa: CASSQGTTMSTDTQYF
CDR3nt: TGTGCCAGCAGCCAAGGGACAACGATGTCCACAGATACGCAGTATTTT

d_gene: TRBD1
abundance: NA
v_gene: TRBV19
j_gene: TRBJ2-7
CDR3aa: CASSMDRSYEQYF
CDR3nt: TGTGCCAGTAGTATGGACAGGTCCTACGAGCAGTACTTC

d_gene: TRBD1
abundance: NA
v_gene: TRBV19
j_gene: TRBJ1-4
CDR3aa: CASTITGTGSEKLFF
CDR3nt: TGTGCCAGTACCATCACCGGGACAGGGAGTGAAAAACTGTTTTTT

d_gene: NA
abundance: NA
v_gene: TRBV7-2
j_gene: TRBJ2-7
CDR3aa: CASSLSVGRAYEQYF
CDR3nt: TGTGCCAGCAGCCTTAGTGTTGGCAGGGCCTACGAGCAGTACTTC

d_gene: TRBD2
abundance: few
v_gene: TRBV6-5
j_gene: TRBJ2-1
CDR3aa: CASSYGTGGSNEQFF
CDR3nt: TGTGCCAGCAGTTACGGAACGGGGGGGAGCAATGAGCAGTTCTTC

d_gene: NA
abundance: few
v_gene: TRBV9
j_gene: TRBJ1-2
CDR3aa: CASSFPPDGYGYTF
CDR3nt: TGTGCCAGCAGCTTCCCCCCGGACGGCTATGGCTACACCTTC

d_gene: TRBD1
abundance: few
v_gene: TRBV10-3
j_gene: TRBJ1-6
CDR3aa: CAISSSTGSSYNSPLHF
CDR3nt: TGTGCCATCAGTTCTTCGACAGGGAGCTCCTATAATTCACCCCTCCACTTT

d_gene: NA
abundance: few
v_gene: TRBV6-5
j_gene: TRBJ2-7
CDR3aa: CATVGRSSYEQYF
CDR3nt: TGTGCCACCGTGGGACGGAGCTCCTACGAGCAGTACTTC

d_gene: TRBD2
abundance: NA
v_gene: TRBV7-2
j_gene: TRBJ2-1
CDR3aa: CASSLDSGGSTRSEQFF
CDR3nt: TGTGCCAGCAGCTTAGATAGCGGGGGGTCCACACGCAGTGAGCAGTTCTTC

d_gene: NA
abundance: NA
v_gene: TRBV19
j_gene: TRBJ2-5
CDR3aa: CASSTPTGATQETQYF
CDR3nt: TGTGCCAGTAGTACCCCTACGGGGGCCACCCAAGAGACCCAGTACTTC

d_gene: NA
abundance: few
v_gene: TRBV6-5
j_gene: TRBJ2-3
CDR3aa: CASSSSGDTQYF
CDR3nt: TGTGCCAGCAGTTCCAGTGGGGATACGCAGTATTTT

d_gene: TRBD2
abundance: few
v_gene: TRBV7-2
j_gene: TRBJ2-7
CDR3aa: CASSLAQTSGYEQYF
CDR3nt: TGTGCCAGCAGCTTAGCGCAGACTAGCGGTTACGAGCAGTACTTC

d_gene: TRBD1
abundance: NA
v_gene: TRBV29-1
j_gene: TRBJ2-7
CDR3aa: CSVATGVDYEQYF
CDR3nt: TGCAGCGTCGCGACAGGGGTAGACTACGAGCAGTACTTC

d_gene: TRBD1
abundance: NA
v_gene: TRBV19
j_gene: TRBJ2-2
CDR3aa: CASGQGSYTGELFF
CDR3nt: TGTGCCAGTGGACAGGGGTCATACACCGGGGAGCTGTTTTTT

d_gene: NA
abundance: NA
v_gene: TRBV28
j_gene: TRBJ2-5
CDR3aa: CASSPNREQETQYF
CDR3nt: TGTGCCAGCAGTCCTAACAGGGAGCAAGAGACCCAGTACTTC

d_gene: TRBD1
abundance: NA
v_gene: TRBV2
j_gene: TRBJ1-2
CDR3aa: CASSLATGGGGYTF
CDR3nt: TGTGCCAGCAGTCTCGCGACAGGGGGCGGTGGCTACACCTTC

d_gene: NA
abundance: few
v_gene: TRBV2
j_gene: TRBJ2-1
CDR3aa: CASSYYNEQFF
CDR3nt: TGTGCCAGCAGCTACTACAATGAGCAGTTCTTC

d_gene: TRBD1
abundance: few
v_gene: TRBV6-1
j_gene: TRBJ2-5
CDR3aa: CASTGQGAAETQYF
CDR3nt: TGTGCCAGCACCGGACAGGGGGCGGCAGAGACCCAGTACTTC

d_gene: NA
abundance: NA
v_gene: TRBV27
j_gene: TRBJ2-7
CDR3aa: CASSSITRRRSSYEQYF
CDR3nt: TGTGCCAGCAGTTCAATCACTCGGAGAAGGAGCTCCTACGAGCAGTACTTC

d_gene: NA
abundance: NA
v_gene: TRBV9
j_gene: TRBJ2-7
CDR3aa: CASSVGSGNGYEQYF
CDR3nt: TGTGCCAGCAGCGTTGGTTCCGGGAACGGCTACGAGCAGTACTTC

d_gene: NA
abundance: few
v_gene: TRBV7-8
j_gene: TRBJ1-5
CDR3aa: CASSQELSNQPQHF
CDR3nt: TGTGCCAGCAGTCAGGAACTGAGCAATCAGCCCCAGCATTTT

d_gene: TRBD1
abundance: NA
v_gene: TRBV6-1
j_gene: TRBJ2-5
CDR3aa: CASKKGQQETQYF
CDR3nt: TGTGCCAGCAAAAAGGGACAGCAAGAGACCCAGTACTTC

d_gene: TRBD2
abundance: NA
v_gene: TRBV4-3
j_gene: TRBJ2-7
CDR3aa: CASSPRGSGVYEQYF
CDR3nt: TGCGCCAGCAGCCCGCGGGGTAGCGGGGTCTACGAGCAGTACTTC

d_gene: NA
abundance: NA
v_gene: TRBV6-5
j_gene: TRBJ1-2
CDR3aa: CASSYSVARASGYTF
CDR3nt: TGTGCCAGCAGTTACTCGGTAGCCAGGGCCTCTGGCTACACCTTC

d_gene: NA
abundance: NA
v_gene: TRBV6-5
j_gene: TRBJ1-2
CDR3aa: CASSRRQDNYGYTF
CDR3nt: TGTGCCAGCAGCCGAAGACAGGATAACTATGGCTACACCTTC

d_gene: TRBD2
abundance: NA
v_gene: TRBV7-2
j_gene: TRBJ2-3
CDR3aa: CASSPRLAGGTDTQYF
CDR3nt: TGTGCCAGCAGCCCCCGGCTAGCGGGGGGCACAGATACGCAGTATTTT

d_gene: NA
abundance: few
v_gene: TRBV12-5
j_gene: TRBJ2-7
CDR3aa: CASGFVYRDPYNYEQYF
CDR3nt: TGTGCTAGTGGTTTTGTCTACCGGGACCCGTATAACTACGAGCAGTACTTC

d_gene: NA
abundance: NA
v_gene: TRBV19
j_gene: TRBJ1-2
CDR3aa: CASSVSYESTYGYTF
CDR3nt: TGTGCCAGTAGTGTCTCCTACGAGTCAACCTATGGCTACACCTTC

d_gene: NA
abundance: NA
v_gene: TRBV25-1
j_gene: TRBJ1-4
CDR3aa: CASRSSTAEGWEKLFF
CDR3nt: TGTGCCAGCAGATCTTCTACAGCTGAAGGGTGGGAAAAACTGTTTTTT